This TCR beta chain was obtained from a study of regulatory T cells in long-lasting Graves disease. To note about this clonotype: The antigen remains undetermined.

Time point described: persistent/refractory GD, antithyroid drugs over 5 years with positive TRAb. RNA from PBMCs was the source of the TCR library. Diagnosis followed American Thyroid Association guidelines for Graves' disease. Findings and limits, study-wide: Persistent cases of Graves' showed reduced TCR diversity relative to newly diagnosed patients.

Building of the TCR beta libraries involved iRepertoire HTBI primers and Arm-PCR of CDR3 regions. As processed by the authors: Identified across the samples were 62 TRBV segments and approximately 14 TRBJ segments. A single record per CDR3 protein comes from TCRdb applying MiXCR to the multiplex PCR reads. The V and J calls were determined by TCRdb, not by the authors. The sample lists a few hundred thousand distinct CDR3 sequences; roughly 25% were seen once. This CDR3 comprises 15 residues. Germline trimming cut 2 bases from V and 2 bases from J; bases unmatched to any gene: 5. Germline CDR1 and CDR2: SGHRS and YFSETQ.

The origin of this receptor is a woman in her thirties or forties with Graves disease. This chain uses TRBV5-1 with TRBJ1-1, with 8 bases that match TRBD1. The sequenced sample was peripheral blood mononuclear cells (PBMCs), obtained when the disease was refractory, from a patient treated with antithyroid drugs. This CDR3 is CASSFRDRTNTEAFF. The CDR3 region has the DNA TGCGCCAGCAGCTTCCGGGACAGGACTAACACTGAAGCTTTCTTT.